This TCR beta chain was sequenced in a study of cytotoxic CD8 clonotypes in ibrutinib-treated CLL. Findings and limits, study-wide: Public clonotypes occurred uncommonly; on treatment, they contracted or remained stable.

Points on this clone: Its antigen is not known.

The data were produced by immunoSEQ multiplex PCR, yet TCRdb's version contains in-frame clones alone and is incomplete. The data hold some 200,000 clones, with roughly 73% observed a single time. The TCR comes from a human donor with chronic lymphocytic leukemia. This material consisted of PBMCs, taken after 12 months of ibrutinib treatment.

The CDR3 sequence: CASSLQNTGELFF. The CDR3 DNA is TGTGCCAGCAGCTTACAGAACACCGGGGAGCTGTTTTTT. J is TRBJ2-2 and V is TRBV5-6; D call uncertain. The CDR3 covers 13 residues. Germline CDR1 SGHDT, CDR2 YYEEEE. The V gene lost 2 bases and the J gene lost 1 base, with 3 bases spanning the gap.